Listed below are T cell receptor beta chains from one sample, sequenced in a study of shared clonotypes between healthy human individuals. Measured with immunoSEQ multiplex PCR; TCRdb has only the in-frame clones, and not every one. The table records some 1,100,000 clones, more than 75% of them present only once. The sequencing sample was made of memory CD4+ T cells from PBMCs. All receptors come from a man in his late teens or twenties in good health. Some clones in this sample may be carry-over from other donors' samples. Both conserved end residues are part of each CDR3. Fields, in order: clone size, D gene, V gene, J gene, CDR3 DNA, CDR3 protein. D genes are given only for firm matches. A row's size may be missing; if present it is once, few, many or a size class.

size: NA; D: NA; V: TRBV5-1; J: TRBJ2-7; DNA: TGCGCCAGCAGGGCGGCAGGTTACTACGAGCAGTACTTC; CDR3: CASRAAGYYEQYF
size: NA; D: TRBD1; V: TRBV25-1; J: TRBJ1-2; DNA: TGTGCCAGCAGTGAACAGGGACAGCGCTATGGCTACACCTTC; CDR3: CASSEQGQRYGYTF
size: NA; D: NA; V: TRBV15; J: TRBJ2-7; DNA: TGTGCCACCAGCAGAAGTCCGAGCGGTTCCGGAGATGCCGAGCAGTACTTC; CDR3: CATSRSPSGSGDAEQYF
size: NA; D: TRBD2; V: TRBV6-4; J: TRBJ2-2; DNA: TGTGCCAGCTCGGGACTAGCGGGGAACACCGGGGAGCTGTTTTTT; CDR3: CASSGLAGNTGELFF
size: NA; D: NA; V: TRBV6-6; J: TRBJ2-1; DNA: TGTGCCAGCAGCGACTCTAGCCGCTGGGAGCAGTTCTTC; CDR3: CASSDSSRWEQFF
size: once; D: NA; V: TRBV7-2; J: TRBJ2-7; DNA: TGTGCCAGCAGCCCGCAGCGTTTATACGAGCAGTACTTC; CDR3: CASSPQRLYEQYF
size: NA; D: NA; V: TRBV5-4; J: TRBJ2-7; DNA: TGTGCCAGCAGCTTGGGGGATTTCGGAGGAGAGCAGTACTTC; CDR3: CASSLGDFGGEQYF
size: once; D: TRBD1; V: TRBV4-1; J: TRBJ2-2; DNA: TGCGCCAGCAGCCAAGTAGGACAGGGGGCCGGGGAGCTGTTTTTT; CDR3: CASSQVGQGAGELFF
size: NA; D: NA; V: TRBV28; J: TRBJ2-5; DNA: TGTGCCAGCTGGAGGGCCAGGGAAGAGACCCAGTACTTC; CDR3: CASWRAREETQYF
size: NA; D: NA; V: TRBV14; J: TRBJ1-1; DNA: TGTGCCAGCAGCCAAGTGGTAGGGTTCGGGACCACAGACACTGAAGCTTTCTTT; CDR3: CASSQVVGFGTTDTEAFF
size: NA; D: NA; V: TRBV11-2; J: TRBJ2-7; DNA: TGTGCCAGCAGCTTATTTCAGGGGAGGTCCTACGAGCAGTACTTC; CDR3: CASSLFQGRSYEQYF
size: NA; D: NA; V: TRBV5-1; J: TRBJ2-1; DNA: TGCGCCAGCAGCTTATACAGCCCATCCTACAATGAGCAGTTCTTC; CDR3: CASSLYSPSYNEQFF
size: few; D: NA; V: TRBV28; J: TRBJ1-5; DNA: TGTGCCAGCACCTATAGCAATCAGCCCCAGCATTTT; CDR3: CASTYSNQPQHF
size: many; D: NA; V: TRBV7-9; J: TRBJ1-2; DNA: TGTGCCAGCACCATCAGGGAGACGGGTTTCTATGGCTACACCTTC; CDR3: CASTIRETGFYGYTF
size: NA; D: NA; V: TRBV5-1; J: TRBJ1-3; DNA: TGCGCCAGCAGCCCGACTCCCCATGGTGGAAACACCATATATTTT; CDR3: CASSPTPHGGNTIYF
size: NA; D: NA; V: TRBV4-3; J: TRBJ1-4; DNA: TGCGCCAGCAGCCTCGCGACAGCTCCGACTTACGTTAATGAAAAACTGTTTTTT; CDR3: CASSLATAPTYVNEKLFF
size: once; D: NA; V: TRBV5-1; J: TRBJ2-1; DNA: TGCGCCAGCAGCTTGGGAGCAGGGTGGGACTACAATGAGCAGTTCTTC; CDR3: CASSLGAGWDYNEQFF
size: NA; D: NA; V: TRBV6-5; J: TRBJ2-7; DNA: TGTGCCAGTACCCGAGGCGACGAGCAGTACTTC; CDR3: CASTRGDEQYF
size: once; D: NA; V: TRBV21-1; J: TRBJ1-5; DNA: TGTGCCAGCAGCAAAATACAGGGGTCTGGTTCTAAGGCGCAAATCTATAGCAATCAGCCCCAGCATTTT; CDR3: CASSKIQGSGSKAQIYSNQPQHF
size: NA; D: TRBD2; V: TRBV18; J: TRBJ2-7; DNA: TGTGCCAGCTCACCAGCTAGCGGGAGGTCTTACGAGCAGTACTTC; CDR3: CASSPASGRSYEQYF
size: NA; D: TRBD2; V: TRBV28; J: TRBJ2-7; DNA: TGTGCCAGCAGACCGCCGGGGGGACCCTACGAGCAGTACTTC; CDR3: CASRPPGGPYEQYF
size: NA; D: NA; V: TRBV2; J: TRBJ2-5; DNA: TGTGCCGGATTACTGGGGAGCCTGGAGACCCAGTACTTC; CDR3: CAGLLGSLETQYF
size: NA; D: TRBD2; V: TRBV10-3; J: TRBJ2-2; DNA: TGTGCCATCAGCCCGCTAGCGGCAAACACCGGGGAGCTGTTTTTT; CDR3: CAISPLAANTGELFF
size: NA; D: TRBD1; V: TRBV5-1; J: TRBJ1-5; DNA: TGCGCCAGCAGCCTGGACAGGAATCAGCCCCAGCATTTT; CDR3: CASSLDRNQPQHF
size: NA; D: NA; V: TRBV4-1; J: TRBJ2-1; DNA: TGCGCCAGCAGCCAAGATGTGGCCTACAATGAGCAGTTCTTC; CDR3: CASSQDVAYNEQFF
size: NA; D: NA; V: TRBV7-9; J: TRBJ2-1; DNA: TGTGCCAGCAGCTTGGGTCTCCAGGGGACGGATGAGCAGTTCTTC; CDR3: CASSLGLQGTDEQFF
size: NA; D: TRBD1; V: TRBV2; J: TRBJ1-5; DNA: TGTGCCAGCAGTGACGGACAGGGCAGAAGCAATCAGCCCCAGCATTTT; CDR3: CASSDGQGRSNQPQHF
size: NA; D: NA; V: TRBV28; J: TRBJ2-1; DNA: TGTGCCACCGGGAAGGGGCCCGGAGGGAATGAGCAGTTCTTC; CDR3: CATGKGPGGNEQFF
size: NA; D: TRBD2; V: TRBV7-2; J: TRBJ2-7; DNA: TGTGCCAGCAGCTTAAGTACTAGCGGGAGGACCTACGAGCAGTACTTC; CDR3: CASSLSTSGRTYEQYF
size: NA; D: NA; V: TRBV19; J: TRBJ1-3; DNA: TGTGCCAGTAGTATATTCCGAAACACCATATATTTT; CDR3: CASSIFRNTIYF
size: many; D: NA; V: TRBV2; J: TRBJ1-1; DNA: TGTGCCAGCGCCTATGACACTGAAGCTTTCTTT; CDR3: CASAYDTEAFF
size: NA; D: NA; V: TRBV9; J: TRBJ2-7; DNA: TGTGCCAGCAGCGTAACCCCCAGGGGAGACGAGCAGTACTTC; CDR3: CASSVTPRGDEQYF
size: NA; D: NA; V: TRBV28; J: TRBJ2-3; DNA: TGTGCCAGCAGTTTAGGGCCAGGCATTAGCACAGATACGCAGTATTTT; CDR3: CASSLGPGISTDTQYF
size: NA; D: NA; V: TRBV25-1; J: TRBJ1-2; DNA: TGTGCCAGCAGTGATAGGCAGGTAGAGGGCTACACCTTC; CDR3: CASSDRQVEGYTF
size: NA; D: TRBD2; V: TRBV4-3; J: TRBJ2-1; DNA: TGCGCCAGCAGCCTTGTTTTACTAGCGGGAGCCAACAATGAGCAGTTCTTC; CDR3: CASSLVLLAGANNEQFF
size: NA; D: NA; V: TRBV7-2; J: TRBJ2-3; DNA: TGTGCCAGCAGCTTTCTAGTTGCAGATACGCAGTATTTT; CDR3: CASSFLVADTQYF
size: NA; D: TRBD1; V: TRBV5-6; J: TRBJ1-1; DNA: TGTGCCAGCAGCTTGTTAGGGGGCAACACTGAAGCTTTCTTT; CDR3: CASSLLGGNTEAFF
size: NA; D: NA; V: TRBV18; J: TRBJ2-7; DNA: TGTGCCAGCTCACCCGGTCAAGGGGTCTACGAGCAGTACTTC; CDR3: CASSPGQGVYEQYF
size: NA; D: NA; V: TRBV18; J: TRBJ1-2; DNA: TGTGCCAGCTCACCGGACCCGGGCTACACCTTC; CDR3: CASSPDPGYTF
size: NA; D: NA; V: TRBV7-2; J: TRBJ2-3; DNA: TGTGCCAGCAGCTTAGCGCGACTAAATACGCAGTATTTT; CDR3: CASSLARLNTQYF
size: NA; D: TRBD2; V: TRBV9; J: TRBJ2-5; DNA: TGTGCCAGCAGCCCCACCGGGACTAGAGAGACCCAGTACTTC; CDR3: CASSPTGTRETQYF
size: NA; D: NA; V: TRBV28; J: TRBJ1-2; DNA: TGTGCCGGGTCAGATGGGGGCTATGGCTACACCTTC; CDR3: CAGSDGGYGYTF
size: NA; D: TRBD1; V: TRBV5-1; J: TRBJ2-6; DNA: TGCGCCAGCAGCTTGACGCCATCAGGGGGCGCTTCGTCGATCGGGGCCAACGTCCTGACTTTC; CDR3: CASSLTPSGGASSIGANVLTF
size: NA; D: NA; V: TRBV5-3; J: TRBJ1-1; DNA: TGTGCCAGCAGCGCCCTAGGGGCCCACACTGAAGCTTTCTTT; CDR3: CASSALGAHTEAFF
size: NA; D: NA; V: TRBV20-1; J: TRBJ1-2; DNA: TGCAGTGCTAGTACGGGGGCCGGCTACACCTTC; CDR3: CSASTGAGYTF
size: NA; D: TRBD2; V: TRBV7-2; J: TRBJ2-1; DNA: TGTGCCAGCAGCCTAGCGGGCTTCTACAATGAGCAGTTCTTC; CDR3: CASSLAGFYNEQFF
size: NA; D: NA; V: TRBV5-6; J: TRBJ1-2; DNA: TGTGCCAGCAGCTGGACTGACTTTAACTATGGCTACACCTTC; CDR3: CASSWTDFNYGYTF
size: NA; D: NA; V: TRBV5-6; J: TRBJ2-5; DNA: TGTGCCAGCAGCCGAACGGGGGACGAGACCCAGTACTTC; CDR3: CASSRTGDETQYF
size: once; D: TRBD2; V: TRBV29-1; J: TRBJ2-1; DNA: TGCAGCGTTTCGAGACTAGCGGGAGGATACAATGAGCAGTTCTTC; CDR3: CSVSRLAGGYNEQFF
size: NA; D: NA; V: TRBV5-4; J: TRBJ2-5; DNA: TGTGCCAGCAGGCGACTGGAAGAGACCCAGTACTTC; CDR3: CASRRLEETQYF